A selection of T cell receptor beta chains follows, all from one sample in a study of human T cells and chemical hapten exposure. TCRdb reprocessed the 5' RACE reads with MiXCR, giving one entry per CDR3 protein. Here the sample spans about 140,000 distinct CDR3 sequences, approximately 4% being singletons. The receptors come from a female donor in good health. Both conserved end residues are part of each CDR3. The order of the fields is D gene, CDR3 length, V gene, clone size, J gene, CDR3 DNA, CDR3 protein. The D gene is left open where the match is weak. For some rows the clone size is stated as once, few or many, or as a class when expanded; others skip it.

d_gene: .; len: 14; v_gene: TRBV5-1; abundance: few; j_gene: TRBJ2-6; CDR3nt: TGCGCCAGCAGCAGGACACAGGGGGCCAACGTCCTGACTTTC; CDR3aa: CASSRTQGANVLTF
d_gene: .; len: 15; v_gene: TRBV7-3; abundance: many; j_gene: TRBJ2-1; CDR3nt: TGTGCCAGCAGCTTATCGCCCTCATCCACCAATGAGCAGTTCTTC; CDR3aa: CASSLSPSSTNEQFF
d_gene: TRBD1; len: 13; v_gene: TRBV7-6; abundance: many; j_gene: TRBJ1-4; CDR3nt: TGTGCCAGCAGAGGGACAGGGGGAGAAAAACTGTTTTTT; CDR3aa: CASRGTGGEKLFF
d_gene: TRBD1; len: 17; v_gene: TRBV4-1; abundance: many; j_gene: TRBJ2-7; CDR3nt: TGCGCCAGCAGCCAAGTCAGTCCGGGACAGGGTTCCTACGAGCAGTACTTC; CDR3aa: CASSQVSPGQGSYEQYF
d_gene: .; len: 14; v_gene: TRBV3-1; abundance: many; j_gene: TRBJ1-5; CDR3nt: TGTGCCAGCAGCCATAGCGGGGCTAACCAGCCCCAGCATTTT; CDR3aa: CASSHSGANQPQHF
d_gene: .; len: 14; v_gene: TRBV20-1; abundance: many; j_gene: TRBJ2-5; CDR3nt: TGCAGTGCTGGGATTGTAGGTTTGGGGGAGACCCAGTACTTC; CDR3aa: CSAGIVGLGETQYF
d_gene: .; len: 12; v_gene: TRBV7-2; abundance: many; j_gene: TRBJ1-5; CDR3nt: TGTGCCAGCAGCGACGGTCCCCAGCCCCAGCATTTT; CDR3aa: CASSDGPQPQHF
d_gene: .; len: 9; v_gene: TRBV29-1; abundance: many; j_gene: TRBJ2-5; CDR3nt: TGCAGCGTTCCAGGCACCCAGTACTTC; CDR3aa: CSVPGTQYF
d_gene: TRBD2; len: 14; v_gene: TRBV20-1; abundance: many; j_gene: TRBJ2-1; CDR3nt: TGCAGTGCTCGACTAGCGGGGCAGAACAATGAGCAGTTCTTC; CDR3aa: CSARLAGQNNEQFF
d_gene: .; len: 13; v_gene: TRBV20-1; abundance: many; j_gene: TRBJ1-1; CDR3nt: TGCAGTGCTAGTGGGTCATCGAACACTGAAGCTTTCTTT; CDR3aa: CSASGSSNTEAFF
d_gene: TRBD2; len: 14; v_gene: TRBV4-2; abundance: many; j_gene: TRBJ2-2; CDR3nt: TGTGCCAGCAGCCAAGGGGGGGGCACCGGGGAGCTGTTTTTT; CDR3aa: CASSQGGGTGELFF
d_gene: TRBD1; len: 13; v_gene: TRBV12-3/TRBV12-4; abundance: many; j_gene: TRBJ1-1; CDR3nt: TGTGCCAGCAGTACGACAGGGTCTGCTGAAGCTTTCTTT; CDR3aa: CASSTTGSAEAFF
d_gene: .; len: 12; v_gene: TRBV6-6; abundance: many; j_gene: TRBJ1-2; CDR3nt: TGTGCCAGCAGTCCAGGGTCCTATGGCTACACCTTC; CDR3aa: CASSPGSYGYTF
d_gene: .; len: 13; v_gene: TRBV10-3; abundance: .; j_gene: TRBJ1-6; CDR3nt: TGTGCCATCCTTGGGACGGCTCTGACACCCCTCCACTTT; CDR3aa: CAILGTALTPLHF
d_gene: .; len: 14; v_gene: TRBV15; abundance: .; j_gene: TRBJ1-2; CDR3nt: TGTGCCACCAGCAGAGACGCCCTCGGGGGTGGCTACACCTTC; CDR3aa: CATSRDALGGGYTF
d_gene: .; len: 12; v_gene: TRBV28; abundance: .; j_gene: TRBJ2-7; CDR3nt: TGTGCCAGCGGAGCAGACTTTTACGAGCAGTACTTC; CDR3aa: CASGADFYEQYF
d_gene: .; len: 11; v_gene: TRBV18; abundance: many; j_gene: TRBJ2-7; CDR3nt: TGTGCCAGCTCACATTCCCACGAGCAGTACTTC; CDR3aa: CASSHSHEQYF
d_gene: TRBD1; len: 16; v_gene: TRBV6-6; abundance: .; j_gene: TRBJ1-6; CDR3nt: TGTGCCAGCAGTTACCCCCCGACAGGGATTCACTCACCCCTCCACTTT; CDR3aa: CASSYPPTGIHSPLHF
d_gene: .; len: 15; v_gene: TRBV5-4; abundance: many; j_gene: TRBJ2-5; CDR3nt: TGTGCCAGCAGCTTGCGACAGGGAGGGCGGGAGACCCAGTACTTC; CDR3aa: CASSLRQGGRETQYF
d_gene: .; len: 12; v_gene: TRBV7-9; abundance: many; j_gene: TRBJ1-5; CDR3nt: TGTGCCAGCAACGTAGGTGGACAGCCCCAGCATTTT; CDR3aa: CASNVGGQPQHF
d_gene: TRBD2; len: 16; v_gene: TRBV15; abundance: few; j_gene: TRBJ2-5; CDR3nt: TGTGCCACCAGCAGAGCTCTAACTAGCGGTAGAGAGACCCAGTACTTC; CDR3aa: CATSRALTSGRETQYF
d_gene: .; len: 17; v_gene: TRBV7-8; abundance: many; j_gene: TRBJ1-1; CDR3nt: TGTGCCAGCAGCTTAGTCGGGGGGATGTCCATGAACACTGAAGCTTTCTTT; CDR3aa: CASSLVGGMSMNTEAFF
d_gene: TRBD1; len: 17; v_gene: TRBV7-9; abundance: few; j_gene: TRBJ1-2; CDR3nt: TGTGCCAGCAGCGCCCCAGGTCTCAGGGGGCGCATCTATGGCTACACCTTC; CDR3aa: CASSAPGLRGRIYGYTF
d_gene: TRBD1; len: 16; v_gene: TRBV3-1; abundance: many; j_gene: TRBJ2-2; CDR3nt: TGTGCCAGCAGCCACAAGCGGACAGGGAGCACCGGGGAGCTGTTTTTT; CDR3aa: CASSHKRTGSTGELFF
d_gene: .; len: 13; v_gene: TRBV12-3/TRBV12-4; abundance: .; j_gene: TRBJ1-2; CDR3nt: TGTGCCAGCAGTTTCAAGGGGGGATATGGCTACACCTTC; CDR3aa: CASSFKGGYGYTF
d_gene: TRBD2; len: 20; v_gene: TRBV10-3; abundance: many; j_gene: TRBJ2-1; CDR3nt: TGTGCCATCAGTGAGCCCCCCGGGAACCCGCTAGCGGGGGGGCCCAATGAGCAGTTCTTC; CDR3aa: CAISEPPGNPLAGGPNEQFF
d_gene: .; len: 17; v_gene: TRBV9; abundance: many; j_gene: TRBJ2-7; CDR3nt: TGTGCCAGCAGCGTTGGGGACGCTTGGGCGGCCTCCTACGAGCAGTACTTC; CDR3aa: CASSVGDAWAASYEQYF
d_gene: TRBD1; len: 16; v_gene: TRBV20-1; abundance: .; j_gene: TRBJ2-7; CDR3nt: TGCAGTGCTAGGATGTTAGGGACAGGAATATCCTACGAGCAGTACTTC; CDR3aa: CSARMLGTGISYEQYF
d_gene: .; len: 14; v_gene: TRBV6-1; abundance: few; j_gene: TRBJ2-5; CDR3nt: TGTGCCAGCGCGTGGGGACAAACGGGGGAGACCCAGTACTTC; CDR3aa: CASAWGQTGETQYF
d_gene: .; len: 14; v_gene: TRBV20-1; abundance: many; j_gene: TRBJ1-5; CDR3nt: TGCAGTGCTGCTCGAGGGAGCGGAGCTCAGCCCCAGCATTTT; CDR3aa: CSAARGSGAQPQHF
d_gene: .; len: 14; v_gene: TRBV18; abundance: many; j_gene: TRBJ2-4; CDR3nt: TGTGCCAGCTCCTTCTACTCAGGGGAAAACATTCAGTACTTC; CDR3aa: CASSFYSGENIQYF